These 9 T cell receptor beta chains share one sample of origin, sequenced in a study of blood T cell repertoires in COVID-19. The repertoire was sequenced with immunoSEQ multiplex PCR; TCRdb's copy has only in-frame clones and lacks some. The data hold some 150,000 clones, with around nine tenths observed a single time. The material sequenced was peripheral blood. These TCRs come from a man aged 70 or older with acute or convalescent COVID-19.

This clone was counted between two and nine times. The chain uses TRBV3-1 (or the pseudogene TRBV3-2) and TRBJ1-2; D not certain. Germline CDR1 is LGHDT and CDR2 is YNNKEL (reference sequence). CDR3 size: 13 residues. V was trimmed by 1 base and J by 6 bases, leaving 9 bases between them. The DNA of the CDR3 is TGTGCCAGCAGCCAAGCCCGGGAGAATGGCTACACCTTC. Residues: CASSQARENGYTF.

CDR3 residues: CASSQEGGATGNTIYF. The CDR3 bases are TGCGCCAGCAGCCAAGAAGGGGGCGCTACTGGAAACACCATATATTTT. The genes are TRBV4-1 and TRBJ1-3, with 7 bases fitting TRBD1. Germline V gene data show CDR1 as MGHRA and CDR2 as YSYEKL. Germline trimming cut 0 bases from V and 2 bases from J; bases unmatched to any gene: 4. The CDR3 extends over 16 amino acids.

The chain combines TRBV7-9 with TRBJ1-2; D is perhaps TRBD1 (6 bases). The CDR3 extends over 12 amino acids. Trimming left V 5 bases short and J 8 bases short, with 12 bases between. Looked up from germline, CDR1 is SEHNR and CDR2 is FQNEAQ (reference sequence). CDR3 residues: CASSPGVWGYTF. DNA for the CDR3: TGTGCCAGCAGCCCAGGGGTTTGGGGCTACACCTTC.

This chain uses TRBV18 with TRBJ2-2; D gene unclear. Germline CDR1 reads KGHSH; CDR2 reads LQKENI. This CDR3 region has 16 residues. Trimming shortened V by 3 bases and J by 5 bases, and 16 bases separated the two germline ends. The CDR3 sequence is CASSPRQTRETGELFF. The CDR3 bases are TGTGCCAGCTCACCCCGCCAGACTCGTGAGACCGGGGAGCTGTTTTTT.

The chain has TRBV10-2 and TRBJ2-3, with 13 nucleotides matching TRBD2. Germline loops: CDR1 WSHSY, CDR2 SAAADI. V shed 2 bases and J 5 bases; nucleotides not matched to a gene: 4. The CDR3 loop spans 16 amino acids. The CDR3 DNA sequence: TGCGCCAGCAGTGAGCTAAGGACTAGCGGGGGAGATACGCAGTATTTT. Protein: CASSELRTSGGDTQYF.

This rearrangement joins TRBV5-1 to TRBJ2-2, with D perhaps TRBD1 (5 bases). The V and J ends lost 2 bases and 5 bases respectively, with 7 bases between them. Per the germline V gene, CDR1 is SGHRS and CDR2 is YFSETQ. This CDR3 comprises 13 residues. The CDR3, as DNA: TGCGCCAGCAGCTTACAGGAGACCGGGGAGCTGTTTTTT. Protein product: CASSLQETGELFF. The complete variable domain, with remaining parts taken from reference TRBV5-1 and TRBJ2-2, reads KAGVTQTPRYLIKTRGQQVTLSCSPISGHRSVSWYQQTPGQGLQFLFEYFSETQRNKGNFPGRFSGRQFSNSRSEMNVSTLELGDSALYLCASSLQETGELFFGEGSRLTVL.

This clone was seen only once. CDR3 sequence (DNA): TGTGCCAGTAGTATCGCAGTCGAAGCTTTCTTT. This encodes CASSIAVEAFF. The V call is TRBV19, the J call TRBJ1-1; unclear D gene. Germline V gene sequence: CDR1 LNHDA, CDR2 SQIVND (reference sequence). The CDR3 consists of 11 residues. The germline V and J ends were trimmed by 3 bases and 8 bases, with 7 bases remaining between them.

The V gene is TRBV7-2, the J gene TRBJ1-1; no firm D call. Trimming pared 5 bases from V and 1 base from J, leaving 11 bases between. CDR1 and CDR2 from the germline V gene are SGHTA and FQGNSA. This CDR3 comprises 14 residues. The CDR3 is CASSTSRWNTEAFF. The CDR3 nucleotides are TGTGCCAGCAGCACCAGTCGTTGGAACACTGAAGCTTTCTTT.

This clone was counted a few times. The chain is built from TRBV7-3 and TRBJ1-2; D is undetermined. V was trimmed by 6 bases and J by 0 bases, leaving 17 bases between them. The CDR3 is made up of 16 amino acids. Germline assignment: CDR1 SGHTA and CDR2 FQGTGA. CDR3 protein: CASSRNGRLSNYGYTF. As DNA, the CDR3 is TGTGCCAGCAGTCGTAACGGGAGACTCTCTAACTATGGCTACACCTTC.